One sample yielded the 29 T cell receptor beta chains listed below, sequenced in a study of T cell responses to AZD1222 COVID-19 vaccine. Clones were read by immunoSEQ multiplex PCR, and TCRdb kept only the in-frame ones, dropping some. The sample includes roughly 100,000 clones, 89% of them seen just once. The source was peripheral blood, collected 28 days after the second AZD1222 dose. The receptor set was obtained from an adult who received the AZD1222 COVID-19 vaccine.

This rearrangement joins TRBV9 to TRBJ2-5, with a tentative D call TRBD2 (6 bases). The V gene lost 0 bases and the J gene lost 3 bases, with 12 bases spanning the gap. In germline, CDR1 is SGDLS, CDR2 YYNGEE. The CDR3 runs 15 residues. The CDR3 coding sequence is TGTGCCAGCAGCGTAGGGGGCGGGGTGAAAGAGACCCAGTACTTC. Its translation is CASSVGGGVKETQYF.

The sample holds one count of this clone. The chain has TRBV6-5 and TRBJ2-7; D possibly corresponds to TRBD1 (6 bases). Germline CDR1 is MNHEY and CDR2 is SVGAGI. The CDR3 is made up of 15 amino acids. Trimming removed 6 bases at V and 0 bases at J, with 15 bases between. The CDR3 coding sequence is TGTGCCAGCAGCTTTACAGGGTCTAGCTCCTACGAGCAGTACTTC. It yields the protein CASSFTGSSSYEQYF.

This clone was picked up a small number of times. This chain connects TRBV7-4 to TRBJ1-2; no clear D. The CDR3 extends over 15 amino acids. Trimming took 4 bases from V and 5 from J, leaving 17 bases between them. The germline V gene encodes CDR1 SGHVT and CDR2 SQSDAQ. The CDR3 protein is CASSSDRTGRYGYTF. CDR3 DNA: TGTGCCAGCAGCTCGGACCGGACGGGGAGATATGGCTACACCTTC.

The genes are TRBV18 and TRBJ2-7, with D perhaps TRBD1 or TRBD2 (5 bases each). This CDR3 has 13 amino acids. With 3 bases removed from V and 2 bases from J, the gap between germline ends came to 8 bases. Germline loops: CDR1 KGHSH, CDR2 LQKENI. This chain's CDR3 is CASSPGETYEQYF. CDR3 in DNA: TGTGCCAGCTCACCGGGGGAAACCTACGAGCAGTACTTC.

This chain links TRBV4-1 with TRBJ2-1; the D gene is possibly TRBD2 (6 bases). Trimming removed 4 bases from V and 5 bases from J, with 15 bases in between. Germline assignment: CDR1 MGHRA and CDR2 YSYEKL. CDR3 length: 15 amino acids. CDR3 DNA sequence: TGCGCCAGCAGCCTGGGGGGAGTGACCCACAATGAGCAGTTCTTC. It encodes CASSLGGVTHNEQFF.

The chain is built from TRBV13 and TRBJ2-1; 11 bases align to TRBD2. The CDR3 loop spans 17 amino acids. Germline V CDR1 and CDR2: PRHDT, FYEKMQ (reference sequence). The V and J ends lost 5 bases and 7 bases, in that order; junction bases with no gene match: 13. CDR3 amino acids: CASSPDSLAGDENEQFF. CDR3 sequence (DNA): TGTGCCAGCAGCCCTGACTCACTAGCGGGAGACGAAAATGAGCAGTTCTTC.

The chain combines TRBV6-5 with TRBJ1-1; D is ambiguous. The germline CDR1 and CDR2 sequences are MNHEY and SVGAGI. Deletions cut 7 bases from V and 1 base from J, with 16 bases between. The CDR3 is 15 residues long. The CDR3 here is CASTSHVLKNTEAFF. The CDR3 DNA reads TGTGCCAGCACCTCACATGTGCTTAAGAACACTGAAGCTTTCTTT.

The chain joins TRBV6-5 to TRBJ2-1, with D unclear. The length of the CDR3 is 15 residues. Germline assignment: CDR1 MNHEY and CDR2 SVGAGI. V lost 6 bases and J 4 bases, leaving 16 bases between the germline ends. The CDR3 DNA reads TGTGCCAGCAGAATGGGCCAGGAGACTTACAATGAGCAGTTCTTC. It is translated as CASRMGQETYNEQFF.

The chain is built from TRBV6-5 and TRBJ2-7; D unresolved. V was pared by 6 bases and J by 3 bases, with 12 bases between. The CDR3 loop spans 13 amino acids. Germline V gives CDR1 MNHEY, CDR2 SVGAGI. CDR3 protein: CASRTYTDYEQYF. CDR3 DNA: TGTGCCAGCAGGACTTACACGGACTACGAGCAGTACTTC.

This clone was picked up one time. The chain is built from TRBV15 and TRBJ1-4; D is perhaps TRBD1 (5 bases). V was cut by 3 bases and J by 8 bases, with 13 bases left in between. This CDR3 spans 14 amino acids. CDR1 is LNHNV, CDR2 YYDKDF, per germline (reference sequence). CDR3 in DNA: TGTGCCACCAGCAGGCCAAGCACAGGAGAAAAACTGTTTTTT. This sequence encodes CATSRPSTGEKLFF. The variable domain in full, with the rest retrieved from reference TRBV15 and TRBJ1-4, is DAMVIQNPRYQVTQFGKPVTLSCSQTLNHNVMYWYQQKSSQAPKLLFHYYDKDFNNEADTPDNFQSRRPNTSFCFLDIRSPGLGDTAMYLCATSRPSTGEKLFFGSGTQLSVL.

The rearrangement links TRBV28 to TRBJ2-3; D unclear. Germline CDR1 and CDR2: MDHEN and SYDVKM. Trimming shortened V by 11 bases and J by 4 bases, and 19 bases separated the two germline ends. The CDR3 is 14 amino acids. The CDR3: CAVGPVNVPDTQYF. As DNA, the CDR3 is TGTGCCGTAGGTCCCGTTAATGTCCCAGATACGCAGTATTTT.

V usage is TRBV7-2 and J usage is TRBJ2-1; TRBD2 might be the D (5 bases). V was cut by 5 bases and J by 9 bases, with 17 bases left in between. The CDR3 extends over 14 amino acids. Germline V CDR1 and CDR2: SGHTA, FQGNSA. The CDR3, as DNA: TGTGCCAGCAGCACGACGCTCCTAGCAGCTGAGCAGTTCTTC. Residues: CASSTTLLAAEQFF.

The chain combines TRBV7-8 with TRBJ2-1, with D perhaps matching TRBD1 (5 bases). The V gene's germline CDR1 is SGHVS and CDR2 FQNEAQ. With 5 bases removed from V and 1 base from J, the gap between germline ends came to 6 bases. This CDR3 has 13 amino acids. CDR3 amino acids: CASSRGSYNEQFF. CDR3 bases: TGTGCCAGCAGCAGGGGATCCTACAATGAGCAGTTCTTC.

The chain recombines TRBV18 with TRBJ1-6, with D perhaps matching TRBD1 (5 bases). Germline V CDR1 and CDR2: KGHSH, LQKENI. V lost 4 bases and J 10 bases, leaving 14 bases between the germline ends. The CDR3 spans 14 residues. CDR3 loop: CASSRGQGGSPLHF. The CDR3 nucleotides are TGTGCCAGCTCACGGGGTCAGGGCGGCTCACCCCTCCACTTT. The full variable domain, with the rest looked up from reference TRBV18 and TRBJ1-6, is NAGVMQNPRHLVRRRGQEARLRCSPMKGHSHVYWYRQLPEEGLKFMVYLQKENIIDESGMPKERFSAEFPKEGPSILRIQQVVRGDSAAYFCASSRGQGGSPLHFGNGTRLTVT.

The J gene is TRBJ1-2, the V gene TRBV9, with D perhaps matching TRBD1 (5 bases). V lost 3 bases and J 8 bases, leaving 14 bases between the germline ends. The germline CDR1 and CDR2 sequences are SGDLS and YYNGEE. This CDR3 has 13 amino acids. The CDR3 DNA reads TGTGCCAGCAGCGCTTCGGGGCTGTCCGGCTACACCTTC. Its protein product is CASSASGLSGYTF. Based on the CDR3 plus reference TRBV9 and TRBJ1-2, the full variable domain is DSGVTQTPKHLITATGQRVTLRCSPRSGDLSVYWYQQSLDQGLQFLIQYYNGEERAKGNILERFSAQQFPDLHSELNLSSLELGDSALYFCASSASGLSGYTFGSGTRLTVV.

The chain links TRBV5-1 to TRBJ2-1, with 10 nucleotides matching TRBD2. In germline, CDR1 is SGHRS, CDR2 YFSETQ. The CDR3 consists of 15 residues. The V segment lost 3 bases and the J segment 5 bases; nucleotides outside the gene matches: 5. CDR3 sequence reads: CASSSGLAANNEQFF. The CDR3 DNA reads TGCGCCAGCAGCTCCGGACTAGCGGCCAACAATGAGCAGTTCTTC. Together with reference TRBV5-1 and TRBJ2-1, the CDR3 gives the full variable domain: KAGVTQTPRYLIKTRGQQVTLSCSPISGHRSVSWYQQTPGQGLQFLFEYFSETQRNKGNFPGRFSGRQFSNSRSEMNVSTLELGDSALYLCASSSGLAANNEQFFGPGTRLTVL.

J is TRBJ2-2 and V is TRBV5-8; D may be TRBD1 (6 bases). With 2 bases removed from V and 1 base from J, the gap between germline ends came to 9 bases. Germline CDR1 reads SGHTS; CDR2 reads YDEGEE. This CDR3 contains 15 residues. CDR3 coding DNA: TGTGCCAGCAGCTTCAGGGGCCAGAACACCGGGGAGCTGTTTTTT. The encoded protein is CASSFRGQNTGELFF.

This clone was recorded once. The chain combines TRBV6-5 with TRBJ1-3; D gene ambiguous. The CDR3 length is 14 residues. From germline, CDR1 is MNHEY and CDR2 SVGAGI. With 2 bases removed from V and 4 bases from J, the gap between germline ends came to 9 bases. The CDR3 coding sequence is TGTGCCAGCAGTTACAGCCAGTGGGGAAACACCATATATTTT. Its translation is CASSYSQWGNTIYF.

The CDR3 coding sequence is TGTGCCAGCAGCCAAGGGAAGGAATATCTATACAATGAGCAGTTCTTC. Amino acids: CASSQGKEYLYNEQFF. The chain uses TRBV4-2 and TRBJ2-1, with D hard to call. V lost 1 base and J lost 4, with 14 bases in between. The CDR3 totals 16 residues. The germline V gene encodes CDR1 LGHNA and CDR2 YNFKEQ.

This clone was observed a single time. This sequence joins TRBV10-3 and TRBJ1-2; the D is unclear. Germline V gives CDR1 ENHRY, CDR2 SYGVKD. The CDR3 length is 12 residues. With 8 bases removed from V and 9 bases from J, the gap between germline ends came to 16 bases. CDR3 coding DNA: TGTGCCATCGGTCAAGGAAAGGAGAGCTACACCTTC. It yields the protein CAIGQGKESYTF.

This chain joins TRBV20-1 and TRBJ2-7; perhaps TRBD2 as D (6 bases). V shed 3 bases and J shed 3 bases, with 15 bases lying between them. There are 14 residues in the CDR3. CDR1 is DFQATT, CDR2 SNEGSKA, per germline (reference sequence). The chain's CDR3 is CSASPFDSGYEQYF. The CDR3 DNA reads TGCAGTGCTAGTCCATTTGATAGCGGCTACGAGCAGTACTTC.

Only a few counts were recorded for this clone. In DNA, the CDR3 is TGTGCCAGCACCCCAGGAGGGGGTCTCTCCTATAATTCACCCCTCCACTTT. This encodes CASTPGGGLSYNSPLHF. V and J are TRBV28 and TRBJ1-6, with D perhaps TRBD1 (6 bases). Germline V lookup: CDR1 MDHEN, CDR2 SYDVKM. Trimming pared 7 bases from V and 0 bases from J, leaving 16 bases between. This CDR3 spans 17 amino acids.

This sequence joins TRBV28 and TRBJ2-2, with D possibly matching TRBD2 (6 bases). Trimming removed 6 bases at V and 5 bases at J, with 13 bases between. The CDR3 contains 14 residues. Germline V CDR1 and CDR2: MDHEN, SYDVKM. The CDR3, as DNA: TGTGCCAGCAGCCTTACTAGCAGGACCGGGGAGCTGTTTTTT. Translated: CASSLTSRTGELFF.

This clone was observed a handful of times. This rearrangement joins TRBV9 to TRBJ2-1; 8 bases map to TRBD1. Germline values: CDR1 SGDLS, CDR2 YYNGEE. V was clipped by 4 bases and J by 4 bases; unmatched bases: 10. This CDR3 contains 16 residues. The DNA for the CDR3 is TGTGCCAGCAGCCCCACCGGGACAGGAGGTTACAATGAGCAGTTCTTC. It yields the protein CASSPTGTGGYNEQFF.

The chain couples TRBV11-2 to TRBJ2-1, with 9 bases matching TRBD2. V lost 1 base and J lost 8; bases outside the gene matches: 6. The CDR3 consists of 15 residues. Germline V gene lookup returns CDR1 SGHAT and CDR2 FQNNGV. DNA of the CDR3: TGTGCCAGCAGCTTAGCTTTGCGCGGGAGGGATGAGCAGTTCTTC. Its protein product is CASSLALRGRDEQFF.

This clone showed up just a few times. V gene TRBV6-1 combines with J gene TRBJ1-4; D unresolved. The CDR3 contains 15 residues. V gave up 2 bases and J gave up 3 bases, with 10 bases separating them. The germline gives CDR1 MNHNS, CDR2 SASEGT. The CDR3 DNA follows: TGTGCCAGCAGTGAATTAGACGGATCTAATGAAAAACTGTTTTTT. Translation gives CASSELDGSNEKLFF.

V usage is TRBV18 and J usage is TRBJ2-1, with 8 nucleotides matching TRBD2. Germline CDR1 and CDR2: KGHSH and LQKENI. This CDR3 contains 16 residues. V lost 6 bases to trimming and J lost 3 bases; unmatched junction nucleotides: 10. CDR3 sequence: CASSPWGSGVYNEQFF. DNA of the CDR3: TGTGCCAGCTCCCCTTGGGGTAGCGGGGTCTACAATGAGCAGTTCTTC.

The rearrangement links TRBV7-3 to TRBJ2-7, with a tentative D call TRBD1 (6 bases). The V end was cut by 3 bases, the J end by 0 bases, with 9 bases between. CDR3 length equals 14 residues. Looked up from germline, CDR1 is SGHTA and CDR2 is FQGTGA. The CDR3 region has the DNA TGTGCCAGCAGCTTGGACAGATTCTCCTACGAGCAGTACTTC. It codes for CASSLDRFSYEQYF.

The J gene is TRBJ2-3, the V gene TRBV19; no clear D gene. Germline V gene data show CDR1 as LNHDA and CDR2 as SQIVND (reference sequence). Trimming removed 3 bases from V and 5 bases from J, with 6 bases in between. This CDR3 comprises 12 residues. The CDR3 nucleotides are TGTGCCAGTAGTATTCGTGGAGATACGCAGTATTTT. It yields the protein CASSIRGDTQYF.